This T cell receptor (beta chain) was recovered during a study of OX40 agonist ivuxolimab in advanced cancers. Study background: Patients' therapy was ivuxolimab, an antibody that acts as an agonist of OX40 (CD134).

Germline V CDR1 and CDR2: SGHKS, YYEKEE (reference sequence). V was clipped by 0 bases and J by 2 bases; unmatched bases: 6. This CDR3 is built from 16 residues. Assay: immunoSEQ multiplex PCR; the TCRdb copy retains only in-frame clones and omits some. The sample includes about 20,000 clones, 80% to 85% of them seen just once. The sampling schedule covered blood at baseline, cycle 4 day 1, and cycle 7 day 1. The gene calls are TRBV5-5 and TRBJ2-7; 9 positions match TRBD1. The sample was CD4+ or CD8+ T cells sorted from blood, taken in a trial of the OX40 agonist ivuxolimab. The receptor was derived from an adult with an advanced solid tumor such as melanoma, head and neck, liver or kidney cancer. CDR3: CASSLAPTGGAYEQYF. CDR3 in DNA: TGTGCCAGCAGCTTGGCCCCGACAGGGGGTGCCTACGAGCAGTACTTC.